A single sample is the source of the 15 T cell receptor beta chains below, sequenced in a study of beta chain features in type 1 diabetes. These receptors' antigens are unknown. Isolated RNA was reverse transcribed in full, so expressed TCRB transcripts were sequenced. The data were produced by immunoSEQ multiplex PCR, yet TCRdb's version contains in-frame clones alone and is incomplete. Here the sample spans over 90,000 clones, 25% to 35% being singletons. The study's findings and limits: Type 1 diabetes patients showed a moderate but significant shortening of TCRB CDR3s in all four CD4+ subsets.

The sample consisted of central memory CD4+ T cells from blood. The receptors here all came from a woman under 30 with type 1 diabetes.

The gene calls are TRBV18 and TRBJ2-2, with D perhaps matching TRBD2 (6 bases). V gave up 4 bases and J gave up 1 base, with 13 bases separating them. CDR1 is KGHSH and CDR2 is LQKENI in the germline V gene. The CDR3 extends over 16 amino acids. The CDR3 nucleotides read TGTGCCAGCTCACTTTCACTAGCTGGGAACACCGGGGAGCTGTTTTTT. This gives the protein CASSLSLAGNTGELFF.

V usage is TRBV10-3 and J usage is TRBJ2-5; 7 bases map to TRBD2. The CDR3 has 15 amino acids. The J segment lost 0 bases and the V segment lost 11 bases, leaving 12 bases of the junction unmatched. The V gene's germline CDR1 is ENHRY and CDR2 SYGVKD. CDR3 in DNA: TGTGCCTCTGCTAGCGGAGGAGGGTACCAAGAGACCCAGTACTTC. Translating gives CASASGGGYQETQYF.

The V and J genes are TRBV27 and TRBJ1-2; weak D call: TRBD1 (6 bases). This CDR3 contains 15 residues. Germline CDR1 MNHEY, CDR2 SMNVEV (reference sequence). With 7 bases removed from V and 4 bases from J, the gap between germline ends came to 19 bases. CDR3 coding DNA: TGTGCCAGCAAGGAACAGGGCAGGGCCCCCTATGGCTACACCTTC. This encodes CASKEQGRAPYGYTF.

The rearrangement joins TRBV13 to TRBJ2-7, with 7 bases matching TRBD2. This CDR3 is built from 16 residues. Losses at the gene ends were 6 bases for V and 0 bases for J; bases not matched to a gene: 11. CDR1 PRHDT and CDR2 FYEKMQ come from the germline V gene (reference sequence). CDR3 protein: CASSSSGSGFSYEQYV. The CDR3 DNA reads as TGTGCCAGCAGTTCGTCGGGTAGCGGGTTCTCCTACGAGCAGTACGTC.

This clone was counted between two and nine times. The chain couples TRBV11-2 to TRBJ2-3, with a tentative D call TRBD2 (5 bases). The CDR3 is made up of 14 amino acids. Germline V CDR1 and CDR2: SGHAT, FQNNGV. V lost 3 bases to trimming and J lost 4 bases, with 11 bases between them. CDR3 residues: CASSLRVGPDTQYF. The CDR3, as DNA: TGTGCCAGCAGCTTGCGGGTGGGCCCAGATACGCAGTATTTT.

This clone appeared a few times. This sequence joins TRBV12-5 and TRBJ1-2; D gene unclear. From germline, CDR1 is LGHNT and CDR2 FRNRAP. V was pared by 4 bases and J by 0 bases, with 9 bases between. The CDR3 is 14 amino acids. This CDR3 is CASGSGGSNYGYTF. CDR3 DNA sequence: TGTGCTAGTGGTTCGGGAGGTTCTAACTATGGCTACACCTTC.

The chain carries TRBV5-8 and TRBJ1-2, with D maybe TRBD1 (5 bases). Germline V gives CDR1 SGHTS, CDR2 YDEGEE. This CDR3 contains 12 residues. The V end was cut by 0 bases, the J end by 8 bases, with 8 bases between. The CDR3 DNA reads as TGTGCCAGCAGCTTGGGGGGCAGAGGCTACACCTTC. This codes for CASSLGGRGYTF.

A note on this clone: In the same sample, other DNA sequences code for this CDR3. The rearrangement joins TRBV29-1 to TRBJ1-5; D is undetermined. The CDR3 sequence is 13 residues long. Germline V CDR1 and CDR2: SQVTM, ANQGSEA. The V gene lost 4 bases and the J gene lost 3 bases, with 10 bases spanning the gap. For the CDR3, the DNA is TGCAGCGTTGTCGGTGGTAACAATCAGCCCCAGCATTTT. As protein: CSVVGGNNQPQHF.

This rearrangement joins TRBV28 to TRBJ1-3; D is possibly TRBD1 (6 bases). V was cut by 8 bases and J by 0 bases, with 11 bases left in between. Germline CDR1 MDHEN, CDR2 SYDVKM. The CDR3 extends over 14 amino acids. The CDR3 region has the DNA TGTGCCAGCCAGGACAGAGTCTCTGGAAACACCATATATTTT. It encodes CASQDRVSGNTIYF.

V gene TRBV9 combines with J gene TRBJ1-1; tentatively, D is TRBD1 (5 bases). Germline CDR1 reads SGDLS; CDR2 reads YYNGEE. V was pared by 0 bases and J by 0 bases, with 21 bases between. The CDR3 is made up of 19 amino acids. The CDR3 DNA follows: TGTGCCAGCAGCGTAGCCCTCTTGGGATACGACAGCATGAACACTGAAGCTTTCTTT. The encoded protein is CASSVALLGYDSMNTEAFF.

This clone appeared once. V gene TRBV18 combines with J gene TRBJ2-7; TRBD1 agrees at 7 bases. V dropped 8 bases and J dropped 2; count of bases not matched to a gene: 12. The CDR3 totals 15 residues. CDR1 and CDR2 from the germline V gene are KGHSH and LQKENI. CDR3 DNA sequence: TGTGCCAGCGAACGGACAGGTGGGGCTACCTACGAGCAGTACTTC. Encoded protein: CASERTGGATYEQYF.

This clone was picked up a small number of times. The chain joins TRBV5-4 to TRBJ2-3; tentatively, D is TRBD2 (6 bases). The CDR3 totals 15 residues. Trimming cost V 1 base and J 0 bases, with 9 bases left between them. CDR1 SGHNT and CDR2 YYREEE come from the germline V gene (reference sequence). The CDR3, as DNA: TGTGCCAGCAGCTTGAGCGCGGGAAGCACAGATACGCAGTATTTT. This encodes CASSLSAGSTDTQYF.

The rearrangement links TRBV18 to TRBJ2-5; the match to TRBD2 covers 9 bases. TRBJ2-7 explains the end of the DNA better; the J call may be wrong. Per the germline V gene, CDR1 is KGHSH and CDR2 is LQKENI. The CDR3 is 18 amino acids. The CDR3 nucleotides read TGTGCCAGCTCACCACGGCGGGAGGGCCGAACGAGCTCCTACGAGCAGTACTTC. It codes for CASSPRREGRTSSYEQYF.

This clone has a handful of counts. This sequence joins TRBV21-1 and TRBJ2-3; the table's D call TRBD1 went unverified against the DNA. TRBV21-1 corresponds to a pseudogene. The length of the CDR3 is 15 residues. The CDR3 sequence: CASSAQGEGPDTQYF. The CDR3 bases are TGTGCCAGCAGCGCACAGGGAGAAGGCCCAGATACGCAGTATTTT.

The V and J genes are TRBV2 and TRBJ1-5; D not resolved. V shed 8 bases and J shed 7 bases, with 18 bases lying between them. This CDR3 spans 14 amino acids. Germline CDR1 reads SNHLY; CDR2 reads FYNNEI. CDR3 loop: CASHLTESGQPQHF. The CDR3 DNA is TGTGCCAGCCACCTTACAGAGTCCGGACAGCCCCAGCATTTT.